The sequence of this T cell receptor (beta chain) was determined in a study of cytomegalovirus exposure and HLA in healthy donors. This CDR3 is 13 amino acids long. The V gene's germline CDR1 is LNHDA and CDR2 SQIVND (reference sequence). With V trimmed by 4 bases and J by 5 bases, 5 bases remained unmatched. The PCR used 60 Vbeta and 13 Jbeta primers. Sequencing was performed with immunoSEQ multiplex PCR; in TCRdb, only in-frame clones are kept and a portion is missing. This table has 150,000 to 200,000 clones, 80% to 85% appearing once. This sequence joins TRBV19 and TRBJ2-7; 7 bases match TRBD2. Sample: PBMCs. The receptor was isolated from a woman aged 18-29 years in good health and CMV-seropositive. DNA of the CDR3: TGTGCCAGTAGTACATCAGGGAGGGACGAGCAGTACTTC. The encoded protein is CASSTSGRDEQYF.